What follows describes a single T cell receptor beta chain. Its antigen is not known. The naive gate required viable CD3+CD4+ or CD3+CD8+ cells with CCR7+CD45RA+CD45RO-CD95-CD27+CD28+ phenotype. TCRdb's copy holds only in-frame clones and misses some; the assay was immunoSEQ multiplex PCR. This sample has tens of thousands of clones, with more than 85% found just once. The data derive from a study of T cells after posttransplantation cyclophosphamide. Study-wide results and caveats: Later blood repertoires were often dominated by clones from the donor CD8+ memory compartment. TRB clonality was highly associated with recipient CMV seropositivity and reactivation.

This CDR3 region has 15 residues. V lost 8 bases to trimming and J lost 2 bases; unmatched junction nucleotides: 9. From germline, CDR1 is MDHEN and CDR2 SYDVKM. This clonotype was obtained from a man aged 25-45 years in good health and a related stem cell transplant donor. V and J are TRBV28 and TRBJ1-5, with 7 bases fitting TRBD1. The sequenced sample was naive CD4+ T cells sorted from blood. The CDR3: CASRSQGQGNQPQHF. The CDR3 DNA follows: TGTGCCAGCCGTTCACAGGGGCAGGGCAATCAGCCCCAGCATTTT.